Sequencing of this T cell receptor beta chain was carried out in a study of blood T cell repertoires in COVID-19. Whole-study context: Samples representing acute and convalescent COVID-19 were sourced from the United States, Italy and Spain. Sample material is recorded as cDNA or gDNA derived from T cells, B-cell-depleted T cells, or PBMCs.

Trimming cost V 1 base and J 4 bases, with 11 bases left between them. This CDR3 is 15 amino acids long. Germline V lookup: CDR1 SGHTA, CDR2 FQGNSA. How the authors handled the data: Amplification from reference gene primers served as the basis for estimated nucleated cell counts. Sequencing was performed with immunoSEQ multiplex PCR; in TCRdb, only in-frame clones are kept and a portion is missing. V, J and clone size reflect that table, while D and trimming were determined from the DNA. The sample yields about 74,000 clones, around nine tenths seen once. Sequenced input: peripheral blood. This receptor was taken from a human donor in a cohort sampled during active COVID-19. The V call is TRBV7-2, the J call TRBJ1-5; no clear D. The CDR3 bases are TGTGCCAGCAGCTTAGGAGCCTTCCAAAATCAGCCCCAGCATTTT. It yields the protein CASSLGAFQNQPQHF.